The sample holds a few counts of the clone carrying this TCR beta chain. TCRdb analysed the 5' RACE reads with MiXCR anew, one entry per CDR3 protein. This sample yields about 340,000 distinct CDR3 sequences, of which around an eighth are seen a single time; approximately 7.5% belongs to the top ten. This sample is drawn from a study of identical twins. Separately, the same data were catalogued under a study of yellow fever vaccine responses in identical twins.

The TCR originated in a woman aged 18-30 years in good health. Sequencing input: CD8+ T cells sorted from blood.

CDR3 sequence (DNA): TGTGCCAGCACCCCGGGACAGTATAATTCACCCCTCCACTTT. Encoded protein: CASTPGQYNSPLHF. The V call is TRBV7-9, the J call TRBJ1-6; TRBD1 matches 7 bases. This CDR3 spans 14 amino acids. Trimming at V came to 7 bases and at J to 4 bases, leaving 4 bases not matched to a gene. CDR1 and CDR2 (germline): SEHNR, FQNEAQ (reference sequence).